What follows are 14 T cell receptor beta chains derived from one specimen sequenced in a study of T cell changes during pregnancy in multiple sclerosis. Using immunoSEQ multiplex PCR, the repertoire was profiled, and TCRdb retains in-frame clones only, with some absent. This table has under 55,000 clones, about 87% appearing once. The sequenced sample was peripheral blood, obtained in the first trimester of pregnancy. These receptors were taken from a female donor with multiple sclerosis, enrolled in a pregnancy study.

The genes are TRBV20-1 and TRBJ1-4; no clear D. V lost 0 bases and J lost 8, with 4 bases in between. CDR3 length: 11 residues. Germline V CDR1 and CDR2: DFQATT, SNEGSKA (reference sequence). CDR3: CSARDREKLFF. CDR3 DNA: TGCAGTGCTAGAGATCGGGAAAAACTGTTTTTT.

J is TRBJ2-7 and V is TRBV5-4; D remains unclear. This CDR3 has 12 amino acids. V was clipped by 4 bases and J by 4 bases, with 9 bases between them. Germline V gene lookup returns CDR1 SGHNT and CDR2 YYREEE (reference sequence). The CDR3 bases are TGTGCCAGCAGCACACCGGAGTACGAGCAGTACTTC. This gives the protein CASSTPEYEQYF.

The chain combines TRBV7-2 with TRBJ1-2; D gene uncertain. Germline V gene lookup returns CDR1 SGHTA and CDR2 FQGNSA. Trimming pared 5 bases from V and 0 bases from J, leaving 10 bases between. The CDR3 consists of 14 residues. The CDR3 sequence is CASSLLGANYGYTF. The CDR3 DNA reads TGTGCCAGCAGCCTTCTAGGCGCTAACTATGGCTACACCTTC.

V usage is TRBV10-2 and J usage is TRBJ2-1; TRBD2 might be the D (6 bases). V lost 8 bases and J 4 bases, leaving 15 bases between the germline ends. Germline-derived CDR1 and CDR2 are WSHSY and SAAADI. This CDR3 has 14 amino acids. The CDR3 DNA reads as TGCGCCAGCCGGGGACTTAGCCTTTACAATGAGCAGTTCTTC. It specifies CASRGLSLYNEQFF.

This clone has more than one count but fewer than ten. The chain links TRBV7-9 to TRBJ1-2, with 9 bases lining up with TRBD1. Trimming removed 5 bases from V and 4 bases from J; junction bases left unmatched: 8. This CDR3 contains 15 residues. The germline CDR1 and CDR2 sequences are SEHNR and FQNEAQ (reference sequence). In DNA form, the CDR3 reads TGTGCCAGCAGCCTCCGGACAGGGGTGACCTATGGCTACACCTTC. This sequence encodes CASSLRTGVTYGYTF.

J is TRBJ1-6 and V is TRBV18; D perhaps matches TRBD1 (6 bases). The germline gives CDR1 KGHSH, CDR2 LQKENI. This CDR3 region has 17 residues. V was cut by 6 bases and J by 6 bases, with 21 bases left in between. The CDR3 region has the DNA TGTGCCAGCTCCTTCCTCGGGACATCCACGGGTAATTCACCCCTCCACTTT. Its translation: CASSFLGTSTGNSPLHF.

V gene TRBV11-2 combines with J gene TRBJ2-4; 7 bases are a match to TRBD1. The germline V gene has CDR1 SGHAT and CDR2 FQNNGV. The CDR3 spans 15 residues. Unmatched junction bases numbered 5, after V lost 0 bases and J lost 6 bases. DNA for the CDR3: TGTGCCAGCAGCTTAGACAGGGGGAATGTAAACATTCAGTACTTC. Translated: CASSLDRGNVNIQYF.

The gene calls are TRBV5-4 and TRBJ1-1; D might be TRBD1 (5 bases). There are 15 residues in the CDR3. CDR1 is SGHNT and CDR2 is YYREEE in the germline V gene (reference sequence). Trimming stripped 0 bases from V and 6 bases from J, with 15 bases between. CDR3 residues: CASSLARAGRAEAFF. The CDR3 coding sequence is TGTGCCAGCAGCTTGGCGAGGGCAGGGAGGGCTGAAGCTTTCTTT.

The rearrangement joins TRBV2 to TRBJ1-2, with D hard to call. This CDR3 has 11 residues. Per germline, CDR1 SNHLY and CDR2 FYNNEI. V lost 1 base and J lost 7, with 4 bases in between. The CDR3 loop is CASSEDIGYTF. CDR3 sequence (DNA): TGTGCCAGCAGTGAAGATATTGGCTACACCTTC.

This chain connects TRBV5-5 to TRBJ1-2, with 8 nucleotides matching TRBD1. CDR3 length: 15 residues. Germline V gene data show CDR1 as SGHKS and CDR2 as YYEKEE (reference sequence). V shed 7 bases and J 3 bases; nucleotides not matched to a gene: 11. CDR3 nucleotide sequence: TGTGCCAGCCCTACAGGGGGTGAGCTGCACTATGGCTACACCTTC. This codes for CASPTGGELHYGYTF.

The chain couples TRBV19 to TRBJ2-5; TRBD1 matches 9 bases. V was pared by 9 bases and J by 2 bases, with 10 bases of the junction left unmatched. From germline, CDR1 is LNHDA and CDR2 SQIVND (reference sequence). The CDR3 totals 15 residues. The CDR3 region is CASSRRDRAQETQYF. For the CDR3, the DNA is TGTGCCAGCAGCCGCCGGGACAGGGCACAAGAGACCCAGTACTTC.

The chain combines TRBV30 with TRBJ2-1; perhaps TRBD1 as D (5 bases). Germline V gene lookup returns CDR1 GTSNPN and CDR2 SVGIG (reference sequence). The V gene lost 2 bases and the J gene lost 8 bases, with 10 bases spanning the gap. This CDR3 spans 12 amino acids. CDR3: CAWSSQGYEQFF. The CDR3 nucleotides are TGTGCCTGGAGTTCCCAGGGCTATGAGCAGTTCTTC.

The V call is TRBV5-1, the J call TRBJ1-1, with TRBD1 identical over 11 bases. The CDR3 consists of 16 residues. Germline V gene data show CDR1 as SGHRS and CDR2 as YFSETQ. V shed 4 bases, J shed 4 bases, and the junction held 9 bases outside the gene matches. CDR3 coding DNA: TGCGCCAGCAGCGCCCGGACAGGGGGCTTCGGCACTGAAGCTTTCTTT. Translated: CASSARTGGFGTEAFF.

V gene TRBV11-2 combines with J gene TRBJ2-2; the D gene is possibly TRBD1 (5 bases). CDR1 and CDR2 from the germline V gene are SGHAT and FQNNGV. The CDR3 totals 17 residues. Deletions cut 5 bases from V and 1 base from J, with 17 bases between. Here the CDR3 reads CASSLSQRGLNTGELFF. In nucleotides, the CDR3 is TGTGCCAGCAGCCTTTCCCAAAGGGGCTTGAACACCGGGGAGCTGTTTTTT.